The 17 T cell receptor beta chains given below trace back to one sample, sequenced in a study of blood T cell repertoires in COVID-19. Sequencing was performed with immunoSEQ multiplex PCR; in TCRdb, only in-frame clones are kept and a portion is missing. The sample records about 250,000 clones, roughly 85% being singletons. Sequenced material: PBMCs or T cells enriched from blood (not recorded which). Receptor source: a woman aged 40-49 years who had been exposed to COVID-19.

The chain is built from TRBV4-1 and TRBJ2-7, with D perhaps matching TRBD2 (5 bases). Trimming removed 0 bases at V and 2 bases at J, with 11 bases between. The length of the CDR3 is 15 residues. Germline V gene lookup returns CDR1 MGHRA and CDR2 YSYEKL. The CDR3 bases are TGCGCCAGCAGCCAAGATGGAGGACGAACCTACGAGCAGTACTTC. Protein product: CASSQDGGRTYEQYF.

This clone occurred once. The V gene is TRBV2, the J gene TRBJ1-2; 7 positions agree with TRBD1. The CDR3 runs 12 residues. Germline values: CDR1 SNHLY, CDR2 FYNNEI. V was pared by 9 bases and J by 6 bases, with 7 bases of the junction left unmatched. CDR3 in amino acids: CASSQGSHGYTF. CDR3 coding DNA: TGTGCCAGTTCACAGGGGTCCCATGGCTACACCTTC.

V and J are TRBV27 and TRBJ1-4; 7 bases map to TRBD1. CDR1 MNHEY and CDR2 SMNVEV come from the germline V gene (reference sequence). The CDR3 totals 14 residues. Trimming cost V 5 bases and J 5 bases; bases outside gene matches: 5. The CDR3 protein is CASSKQGNNEKLFF. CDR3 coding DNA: TGTGCCAGCAGTAAACAGGGGAACAATGAAAAACTGTTTTTT.

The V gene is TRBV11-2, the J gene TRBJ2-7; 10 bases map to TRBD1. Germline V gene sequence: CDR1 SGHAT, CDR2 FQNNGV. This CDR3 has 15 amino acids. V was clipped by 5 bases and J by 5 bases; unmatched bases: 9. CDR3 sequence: CASSLRDRGTDEQYF. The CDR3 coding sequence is TGTGCCAGCAGCCTCCGGGACAGGGGAACGGACGAGCAGTACTTC. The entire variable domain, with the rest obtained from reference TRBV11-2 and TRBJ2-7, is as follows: EAGVAQSPRYKIIEKRQSVAFWCNPISGHATLYWYQQILGQGPKLLIQFQNNGVVDDSQLPKDRFSAERLKGVDSTLKIQPAKLEDSAVYLCASSLRDRGTDEQYFGPGTRLTVT.

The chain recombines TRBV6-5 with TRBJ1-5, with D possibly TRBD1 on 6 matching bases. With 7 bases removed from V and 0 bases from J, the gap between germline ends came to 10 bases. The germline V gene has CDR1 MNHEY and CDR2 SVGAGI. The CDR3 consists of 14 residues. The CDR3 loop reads CASTQQGSNQPQHF. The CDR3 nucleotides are TGTGCCAGCACCCAACAGGGTAGCAATCAGCCCCAGCATTTT.

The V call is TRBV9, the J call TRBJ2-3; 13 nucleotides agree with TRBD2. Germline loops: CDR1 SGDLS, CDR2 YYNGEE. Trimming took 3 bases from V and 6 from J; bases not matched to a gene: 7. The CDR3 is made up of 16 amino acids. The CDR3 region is CASSAGLAGAGDTQYF. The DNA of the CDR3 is TGTGCCAGCAGCGCCGGACTAGCGGGGGCCGGGGATACGCAGTATTTT.

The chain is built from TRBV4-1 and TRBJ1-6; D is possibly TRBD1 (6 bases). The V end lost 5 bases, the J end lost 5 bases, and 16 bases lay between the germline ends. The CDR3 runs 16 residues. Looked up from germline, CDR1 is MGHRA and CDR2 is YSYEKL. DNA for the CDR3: TGCGCCAGCAGCTCCGAAGGGACATTTAATAATTCACCCCTCCACTTT. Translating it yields CASSSEGTFNNSPLHF.

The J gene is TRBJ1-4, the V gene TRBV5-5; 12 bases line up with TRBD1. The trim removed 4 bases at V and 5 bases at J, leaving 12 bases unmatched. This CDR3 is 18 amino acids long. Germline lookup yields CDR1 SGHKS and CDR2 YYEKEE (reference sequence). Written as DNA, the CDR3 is TGTGCCAGCAGCAGAGGGACAGGGGGCGCGAAAGCCAATGAAAAACTGTTTTTT. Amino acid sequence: CASSRGTGGAKANEKLFF.

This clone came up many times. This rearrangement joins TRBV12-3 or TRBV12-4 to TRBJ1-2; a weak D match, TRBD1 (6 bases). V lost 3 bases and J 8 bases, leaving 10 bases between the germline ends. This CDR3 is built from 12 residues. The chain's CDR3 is CASSLGARGYTF. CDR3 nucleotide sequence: TGTGCCAGCAGTTTGGGGGCGCGGGGCTACACCTTC.

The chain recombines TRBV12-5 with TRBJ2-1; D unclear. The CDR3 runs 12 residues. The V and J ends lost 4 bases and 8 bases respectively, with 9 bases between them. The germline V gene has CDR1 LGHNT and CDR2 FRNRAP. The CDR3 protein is CASGSFLDEQFF. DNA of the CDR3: TGTGCTAGTGGTTCCTTCCTCGATGAGCAGTTCTTC.

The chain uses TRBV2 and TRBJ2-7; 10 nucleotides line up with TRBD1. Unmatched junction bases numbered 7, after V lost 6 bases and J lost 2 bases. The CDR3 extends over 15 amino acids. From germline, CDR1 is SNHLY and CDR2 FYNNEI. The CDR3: CASRDGQGGPYEQYF. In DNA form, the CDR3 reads TGTGCCAGCAGGGACGGACAGGGGGGACCCTACGAGCAGTACTTC.

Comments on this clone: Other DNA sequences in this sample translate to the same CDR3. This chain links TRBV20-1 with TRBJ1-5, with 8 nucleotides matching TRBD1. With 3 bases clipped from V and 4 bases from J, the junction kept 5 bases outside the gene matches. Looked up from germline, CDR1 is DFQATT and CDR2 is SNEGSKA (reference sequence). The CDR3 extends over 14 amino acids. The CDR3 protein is CSASSGQGNQPQHF. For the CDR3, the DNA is TGCAGTGCTAGTAGTGGACAGGGAAATCAGCCCCAGCATTTT.

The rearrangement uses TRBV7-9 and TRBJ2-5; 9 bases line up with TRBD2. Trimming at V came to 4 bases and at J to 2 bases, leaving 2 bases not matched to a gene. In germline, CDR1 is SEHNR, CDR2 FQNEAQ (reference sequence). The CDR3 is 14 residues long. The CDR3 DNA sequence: TGTGCCAGCAGCTGGAGCGGGGGGCAAGAGACCCAGTACTTC. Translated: CASSWSGGQETQYF.

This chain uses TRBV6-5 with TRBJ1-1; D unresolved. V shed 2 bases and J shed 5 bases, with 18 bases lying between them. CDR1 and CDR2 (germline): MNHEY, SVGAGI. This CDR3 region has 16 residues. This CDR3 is CASSYLVLEGTTEAFF. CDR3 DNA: TGTGCCAGCAGTTACCTAGTTTTGGAGGGAACGACTGAAGCTTTCTTT.

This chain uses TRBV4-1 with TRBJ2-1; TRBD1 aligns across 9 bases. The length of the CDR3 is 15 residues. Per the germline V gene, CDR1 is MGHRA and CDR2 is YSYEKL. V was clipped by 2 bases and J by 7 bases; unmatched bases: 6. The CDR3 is CASSQWGTGKNEQFF. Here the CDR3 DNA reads TGCGCCAGCAGCCAATGGGGGACAGGGAAGAATGAGCAGTTCTTC.

CDR3 nucleotide sequence: TGTGCCAGTAGTATCACAGGGGACTTGAGCTCCTACGAGCAGTACTTC. Protein product: CASSITGDLSSYEQYF. This chain joins TRBV19 and TRBJ2-7; possibly TRBD1 for D (7 bases). Germline loops: CDR1 LNHDA, CDR2 SQIVND (reference sequence). This CDR3 contains 16 residues. Between the trimmed V and J ends, which lost 3 bases and 0 bases, there was a span of 15 bases.

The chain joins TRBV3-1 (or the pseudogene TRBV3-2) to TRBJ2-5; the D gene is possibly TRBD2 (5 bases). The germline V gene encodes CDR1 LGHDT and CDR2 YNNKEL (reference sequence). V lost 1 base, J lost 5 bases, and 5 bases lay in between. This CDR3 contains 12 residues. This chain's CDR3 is CASSQGRETQYF. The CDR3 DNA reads TGTGCCAGCAGCCAAGGGAGGGAGACCCAGTACTTC.